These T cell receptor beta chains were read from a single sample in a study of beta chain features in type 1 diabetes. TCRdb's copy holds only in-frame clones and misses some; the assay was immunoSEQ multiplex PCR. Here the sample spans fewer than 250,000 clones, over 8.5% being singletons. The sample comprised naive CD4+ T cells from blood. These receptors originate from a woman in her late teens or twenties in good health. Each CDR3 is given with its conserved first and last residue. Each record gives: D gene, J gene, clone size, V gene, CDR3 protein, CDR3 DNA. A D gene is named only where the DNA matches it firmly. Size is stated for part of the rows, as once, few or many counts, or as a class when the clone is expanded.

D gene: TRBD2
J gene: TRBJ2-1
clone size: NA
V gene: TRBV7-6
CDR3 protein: CASSLGLRGRSYNEQFF
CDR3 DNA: TGTGCCAGCAGCTTAGGGCTTCGCGGGAGGAGCTACAATGAGCAGTTCTTC

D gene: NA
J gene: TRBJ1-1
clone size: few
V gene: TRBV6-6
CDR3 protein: CASSPTVNTEAFF
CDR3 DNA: TGTGCCAGCAGTCCGACAGTGAACACTGAAGCTTTCTTT

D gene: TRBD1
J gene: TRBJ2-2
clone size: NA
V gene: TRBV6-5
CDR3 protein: CASGQGRIWGELFF
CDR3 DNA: TGTGCCAGTGGACAGGGGAGGATTTGGGGGGAGCTGTTTTTT

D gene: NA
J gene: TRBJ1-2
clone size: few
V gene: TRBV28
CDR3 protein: CAIPNGANYGYTF
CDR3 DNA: TGTGCCATCCCGAACGGAGCTAACTATGGCTACACCTTC

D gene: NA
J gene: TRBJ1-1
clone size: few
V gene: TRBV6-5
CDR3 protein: CASTGGRVTEAFF
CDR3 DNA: TGTGCCAGCACCGGGGGGCGTGTAACTGAAGCTTTCTTT

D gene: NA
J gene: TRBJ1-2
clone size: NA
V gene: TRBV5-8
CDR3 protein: CASSEEIQVEGGYTF
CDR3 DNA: TGTGCCAGCAGCGAAGAGATACAGGTGGAGGGTGGCTACACCTTC

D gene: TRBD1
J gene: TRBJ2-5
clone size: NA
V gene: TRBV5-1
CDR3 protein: CASSSPWTGQETQYF
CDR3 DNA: TGCGCCAGCAGCTCTCCTTGGACAGGGCAAGAGACCCAGTACTTC

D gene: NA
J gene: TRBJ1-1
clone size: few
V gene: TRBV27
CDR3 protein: CASSPLGGGGMTEAFF
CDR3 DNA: TGTGCCAGCAGTCCCCTTGGTGGGGGGGGAATGACTGAAGCTTTCTTT

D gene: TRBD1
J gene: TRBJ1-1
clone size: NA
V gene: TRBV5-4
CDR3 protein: CASSLVSGGGTEAFF
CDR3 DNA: TGTGCCAGCAGCTTGGTCTCAGGGGGCGGCACTGAAGCTTTCTTT

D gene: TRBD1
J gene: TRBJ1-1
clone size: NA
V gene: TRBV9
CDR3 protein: CASSVGTGGLGTEAFF
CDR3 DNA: TGTGCCAGCAGCGTAGGAACAGGGGGCTTGGGTACTGAAGCTTTCTTT

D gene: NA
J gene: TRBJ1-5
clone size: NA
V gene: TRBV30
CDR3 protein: CAWAGQPGQPQHF
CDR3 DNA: TGTGCCTGGGCAGGACAGCCTGGGCAGCCCCAGCATTTT

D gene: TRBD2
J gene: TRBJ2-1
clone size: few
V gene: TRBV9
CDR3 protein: CASSVAGRGGRFYNEQFF
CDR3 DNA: TGTGCCAGCAGCGTAGCGGGGCGGGGGGGCCGTTTCTACAATGAGCAGTTCTTC

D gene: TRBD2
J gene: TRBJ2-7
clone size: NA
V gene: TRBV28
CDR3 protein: CASSSLAGVTLYEQYF
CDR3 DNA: TGTGCCAGCAGTTCTCTAGCGGGAGTTACTCTCTACGAGCAGTACTTC

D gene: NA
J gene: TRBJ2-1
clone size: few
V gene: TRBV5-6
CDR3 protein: CASSLAGSQGSEQFF
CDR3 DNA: TGTGCCAGCAGCTTGGCCGGGAGTCAGGGTAGTGAGCAGTTCTTC

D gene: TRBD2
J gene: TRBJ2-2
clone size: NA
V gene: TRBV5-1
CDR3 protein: CASTMNGGKNTGELFF
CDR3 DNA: TGCGCCAGCACAATGAACGGGGGGAAGAACACCGGGGAGCTGTTTTTT

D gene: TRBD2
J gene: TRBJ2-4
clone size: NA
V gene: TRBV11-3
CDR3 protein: CASSLGAGAKNIQYF
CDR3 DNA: TGTGCCAGCAGCTTAGGAGCGGGAGCTAAAAACATTCAGTACTTC

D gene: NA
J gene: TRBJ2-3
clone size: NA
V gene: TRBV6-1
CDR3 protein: CASSGGTSGRTDTQYF
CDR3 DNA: TGTGCCAGCAGTGGGGGAACAAGCGGCCGCACAGATACGCAGTATTTT

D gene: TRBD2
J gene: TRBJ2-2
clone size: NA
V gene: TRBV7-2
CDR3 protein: CASSLLAGGTGELFF
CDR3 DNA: TGTGCCAGCAGCTTATTAGCGGGAGGCACCGGGGAGCTGTTTTTT

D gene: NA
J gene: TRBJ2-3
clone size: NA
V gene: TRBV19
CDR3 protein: CASTWDSTDTQYF
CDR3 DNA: TGTGCCAGTACCTGGGACTCCACAGATACGCAGTATTTT

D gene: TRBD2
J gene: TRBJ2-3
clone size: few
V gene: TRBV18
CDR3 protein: CASSSTLAGASTDTQYF
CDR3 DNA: TGTGCCAGCTCATCCACCCTGGCGGGAGCTAGCACAGATACGCAGTATTTT

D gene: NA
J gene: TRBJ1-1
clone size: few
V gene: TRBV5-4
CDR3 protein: CASSSGSEAFF
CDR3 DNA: TGTGCCAGCAGCTCCGGTTCTGAAGCTTTCTTT

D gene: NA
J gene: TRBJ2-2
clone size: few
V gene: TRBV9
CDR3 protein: CASTLVETNTGELFF
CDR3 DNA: TGTGCCAGCACCCTGGTGGAGACGAACACCGGGGAGCTGTTTTTT

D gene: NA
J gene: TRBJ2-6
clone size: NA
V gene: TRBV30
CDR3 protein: CAWSAGANVLTF
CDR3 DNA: TGTGCCTGGTCGGCTGGGGCCAACGTCCTGACTTTC

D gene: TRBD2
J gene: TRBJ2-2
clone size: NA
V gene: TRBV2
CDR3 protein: CASSIGRGAGELFF
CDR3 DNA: TGTGCCAGCAGTATAGGGAGGGGTGCCGGGGAGCTGTTTTTT

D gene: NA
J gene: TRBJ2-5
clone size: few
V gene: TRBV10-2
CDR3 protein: CASSDHQGTLETQYF
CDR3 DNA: TGCGCCAGCAGTGATCACCAGGGTACGTTGGAGACCCAGTACTTC

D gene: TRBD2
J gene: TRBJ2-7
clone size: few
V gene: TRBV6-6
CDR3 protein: CASSPSTSGSRYEQYF
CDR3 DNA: TGTGCCAGCAGTCCTTCGACTAGCGGGAGTAGGTACGAGCAGTACTTC

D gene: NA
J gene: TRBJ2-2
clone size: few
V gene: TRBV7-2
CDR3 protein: CASTPALGSGTGELFF
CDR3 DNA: TGTGCCAGCACCCCGGCCCTAGGGTCGGGAACCGGGGAGCTGTTTTTT

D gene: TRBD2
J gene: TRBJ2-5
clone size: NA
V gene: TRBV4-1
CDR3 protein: CASSQDSSGGQETQYF
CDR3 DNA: TGCGCCAGCAGCCAAGATTCGAGCGGGGGGCAAGAGACCCAGTACTTC

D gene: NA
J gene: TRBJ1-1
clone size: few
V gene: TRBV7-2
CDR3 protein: CASSSRGWGGNTEAFF
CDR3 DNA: TGTGCCAGCAGCTCCCGCGGTTGGGGGGGGAACACTGAAGCTTTCTTT

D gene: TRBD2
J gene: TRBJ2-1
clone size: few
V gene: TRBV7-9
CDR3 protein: CASSSTSGREGEQFF
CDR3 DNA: TGTGCCAGCAGCTCGACTAGCGGGAGAGAGGGTGAGCAGTTCTTC

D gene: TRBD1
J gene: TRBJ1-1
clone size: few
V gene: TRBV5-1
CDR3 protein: CASSLVDRGAEAFF
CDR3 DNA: TGCGCCAGCAGCTTGGTGGACAGGGGGGCTGAAGCTTTCTTT

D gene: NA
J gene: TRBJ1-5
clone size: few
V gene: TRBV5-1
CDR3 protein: CASSLQGGNNQPQHF
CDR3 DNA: TGCGCCAGCAGCTTGCAGGGCGGGAACAATCAGCCCCAGCATTTT

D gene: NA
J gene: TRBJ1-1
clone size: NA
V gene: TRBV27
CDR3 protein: CASSFAQNTEAFF
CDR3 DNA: TGTGCCAGCAGTTTTGCACAGAACACTGAAGCTTTCTTT

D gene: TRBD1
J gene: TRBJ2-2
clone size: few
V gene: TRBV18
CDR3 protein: CASSSSTGRGTGELFF
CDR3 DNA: TGTGCCAGCTCATCCTCGACAGGGCGCGGCACCGGGGAGCTGTTTTTT

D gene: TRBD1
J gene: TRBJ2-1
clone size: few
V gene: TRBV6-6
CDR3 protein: CASKSTGQGASEQFF
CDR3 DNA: TGTGCCAGCAAGAGTACGGGACAGGGGGCAAGTGAGCAGTTCTTC

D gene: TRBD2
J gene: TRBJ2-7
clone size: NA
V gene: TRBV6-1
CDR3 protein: CASSGLAGVGNEQYF
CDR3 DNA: TGTGCCAGCAGTGGACTAGCGGGAGTCGGGAACGAGCAGTACTTC

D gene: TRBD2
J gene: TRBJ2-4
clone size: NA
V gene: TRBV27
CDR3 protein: CASSPRREGHSLAKNIQYF
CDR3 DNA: TGTGCCAGCAGTCCCAGGCGGGAGGGCCATTCGCTAGCCAAAAACATTCAGTACTTC

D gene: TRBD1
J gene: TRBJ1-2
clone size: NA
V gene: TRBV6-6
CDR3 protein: CASTRQGPLAGYTF
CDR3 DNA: TGTGCCAGCACCCGACAGGGGCCGCTGGCTGGCTACACCTTC

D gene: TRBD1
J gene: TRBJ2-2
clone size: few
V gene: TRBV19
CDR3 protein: CASSDRGHTGELFF
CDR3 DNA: TGTGCCAGTTCAGACAGGGGACACACCGGGGAGCTGTTTTTT

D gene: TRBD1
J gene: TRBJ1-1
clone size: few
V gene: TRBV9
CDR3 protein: CASSADPDRENTEAFF
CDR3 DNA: TGTGCCAGCAGCGCAGACCCGGACAGGGAGAACACTGAAGCTTTCTTT

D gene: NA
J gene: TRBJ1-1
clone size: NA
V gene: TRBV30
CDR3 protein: CACNTLGPEAFF
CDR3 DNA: TGTGCCTGCAACACACTGGGGCCTGAAGCTTTCTTT

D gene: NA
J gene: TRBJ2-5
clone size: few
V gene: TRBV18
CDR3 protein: CASSALRETQYF
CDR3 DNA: TGTGCCAGCTCAGCCCTGCGTGAGACCCAGTACTTC

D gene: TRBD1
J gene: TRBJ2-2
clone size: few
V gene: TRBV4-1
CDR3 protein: CASSQDRGQGVAGELFF
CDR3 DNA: TGCGCCAGCAGCCAAGATCGTGGACAGGGCGTCGCCGGGGAGCTGTTTTTT